Below, 9 T cell receptor beta chains from the same sample are listed, as sequenced in a study of cytomegalovirus exposure and HLA in healthy donors. Primers for the PCR totalled 60 Vbeta and 13 Jbeta. Sequencing was performed with immunoSEQ multiplex PCR; in TCRdb, only in-frame clones are kept and a portion is missing. The sample yields about 130,000 clones, about four fifths seen once. The material sequenced was PBMCs. Every receptor here comes from a woman between 35 and 50 years old in good health and CMV-seronegative.

V gene TRBV5-6 combines with J gene TRBJ1-4; D remains unclear. CDR3 size: 15 residues. Germline assignment: CDR1 SGHDT and CDR2 YYEEEE. Trimming took 0 bases from V and 5 from J, leaving 11 bases between them. The CDR3 bases are TGTGCCAGCAGCTTGGTCGAGGGATTAAATGAAAAACTGTTTTTT. Protein sequence: CASSLVEGLNEKLFF.

The chain is built from TRBV5-1 and TRBJ2-3, with D maybe TRBD1 (8 bases). CDR1 is SGHRS and CDR2 is YFSETQ in the germline V gene. The length of the CDR3 is 15 residues. V lost 6 bases and J lost 5, with 19 bases in between. CDR3 DNA: TGCGCCAGCACTTTACAGGGGGGGGTCGGAGATACGCAGTATTTT. Amino acids: CASTLQGGVGDTQYF.

The rearrangement uses TRBV27 and TRBJ1-2; no clear D. Germline V CDR1 and CDR2: MNHEY, SMNVEV (reference sequence). V lost 3 bases, J lost 4 bases, and 9 bases lay in between. The CDR3 has 13 amino acids. The DNA of the CDR3 is TGTGCCAGCAGTTTTGGAGGCGGCTATGGCTACACCTTC. This translates into CASSFGGGYGYTF.

This chain uses TRBV28 with TRBJ1-2, with a weak D call TRBD1 (6 bases). The CDR3 totals 13 residues. Germline CDR1 is MDHEN and CDR2 is SYDVKM. V was cut by 9 bases and J by 4 bases, with 15 bases left in between. This CDR3 is CASEGGVRYGYTF. CDR3 DNA sequence: TGTGCCAGTGAAGGGGGGGTGCGCTATGGCTACACCTTC.

This chain links TRBV19 with TRBJ2-3; tentative D call: TRBD1 (5 bases). This CDR3 comprises 16 residues. The germline CDR1 and CDR2 sequences are LNHDA and SQIVND (reference sequence). With 5 bases removed from V and 4 bases from J, the gap between germline ends came to 19 bases. The CDR3 DNA is TGTGCCAGTAGTTTCGGCGCTCAGGGCGTTGCAGATACGCAGTATTTT. Translated, it gives CASSFGAQGVADTQYF.

J is TRBJ2-7 and V is TRBV10-3; 10 nucleotides agree with TRBD1. V was pared by 10 bases and J by 5 bases, with 8 bases of the junction left unmatched. Germline V gene data show CDR1 as ENHRY and CDR2 as SYGVKD. This CDR3 region has 13 residues. The DNA of the CDR3 is TGTGCCACCGGGGACAGGGGCTGGAACGAGCAGTACTTC. Its translation: CATGDRGWNEQYF.

The rearrangement joins TRBV12-5 to TRBJ2-2; TRBD2 aligns across 10 bases. The CDR3 spans 18 residues. Germline V CDR1 and CDR2: LGHNT, FRNRAP. The V gene end was trimmed by 0 bases and the J gene end by 6 bases; junction bases not matched to a gene: 10. Here the CDR3 DNA reads TGTGCTAGTGGTTTGGTAGGACTAGCGGAGGGGACACCCGGGGAGCTGTTTTTT. Translation: CASGLVGLAEGTPGELFF.

This clone has more than one count but fewer than ten. The chain combines TRBV4-1 with TRBJ2-3; perhaps TRBD2 as D (5 bases). Germline CDR1 reads MGHRA; CDR2 reads YSYEKL. The CDR3 sequence is 15 residues long. The germline V and J ends were trimmed by 3 bases and 8 bases, with 18 bases remaining between them. CDR3 in amino acids: CASSQTGPLSGTQYF. CDR3 bases: TGCGCCAGCAGCCAGACCGGACCTCTCAGCGGTACGCAGTATTTT.

The chain is built from TRBV6-1 and TRBJ2-3; 11 bases map to TRBD2. The CDR3 totals 15 residues. The V and J ends lost 6 bases and 4 bases, in that order; junction bases with no gene match: 6. Germline CDR1 and CDR2: MNHNS and SASEGT. CDR3 sequence reads: CASRKLAGVADTQYF. The CDR3 DNA sequence: TGTGCCAGCAGGAAACTAGCGGGAGTAGCAGATACGCAGTATTTT.